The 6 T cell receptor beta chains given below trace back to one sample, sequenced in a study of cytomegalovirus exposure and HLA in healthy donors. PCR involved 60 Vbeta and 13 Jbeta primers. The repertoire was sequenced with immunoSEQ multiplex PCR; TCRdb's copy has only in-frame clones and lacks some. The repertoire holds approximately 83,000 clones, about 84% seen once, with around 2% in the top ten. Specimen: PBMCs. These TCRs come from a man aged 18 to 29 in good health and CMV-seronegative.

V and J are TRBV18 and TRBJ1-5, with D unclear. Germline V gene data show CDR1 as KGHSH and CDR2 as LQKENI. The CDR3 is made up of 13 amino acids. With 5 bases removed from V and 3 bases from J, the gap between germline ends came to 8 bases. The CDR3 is CASSSSPNQPQHF. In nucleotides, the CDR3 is TGTGCCAGCTCATCGAGTCCCAATCAGCCCCAGCATTTT.

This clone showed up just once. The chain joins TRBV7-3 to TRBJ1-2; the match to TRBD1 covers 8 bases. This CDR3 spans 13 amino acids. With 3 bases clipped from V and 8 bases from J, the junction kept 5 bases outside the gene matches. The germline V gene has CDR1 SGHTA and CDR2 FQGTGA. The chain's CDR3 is CASSLDRAGGYTF. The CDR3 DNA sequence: TGTGCCAGCAGCTTGGACAGGGCGGGAGGCTACACCTTC.

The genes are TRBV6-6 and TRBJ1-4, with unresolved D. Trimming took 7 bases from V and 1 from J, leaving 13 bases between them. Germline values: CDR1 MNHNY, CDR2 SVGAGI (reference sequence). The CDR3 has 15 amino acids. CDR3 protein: CASTLSGVTNEKLFF. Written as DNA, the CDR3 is TGTGCCAGCACCCTAAGCGGCGTAACTAATGAAAAACTGTTTTTT.

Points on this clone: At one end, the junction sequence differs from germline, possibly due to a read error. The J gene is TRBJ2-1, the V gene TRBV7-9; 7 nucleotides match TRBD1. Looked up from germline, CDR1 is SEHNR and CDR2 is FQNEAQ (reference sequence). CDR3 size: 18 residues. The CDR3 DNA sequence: TGTTCCAGCAGCTCACCGACAGGGCACTTGAAAATTTTTAATGAGCAGTTCTTC. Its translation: CSSSSPTGHLKIFNEQFF.

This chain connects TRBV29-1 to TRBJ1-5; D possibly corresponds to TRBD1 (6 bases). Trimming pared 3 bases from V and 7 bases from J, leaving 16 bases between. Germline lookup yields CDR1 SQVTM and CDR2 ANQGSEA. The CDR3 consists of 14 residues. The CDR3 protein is CSVEFEGVGQPQHF. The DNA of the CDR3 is TGCAGCGTTGAGTTCGAGGGGGTTGGGCAGCCCCAGCATTTT.

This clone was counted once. Here the CDR3 reads CASSSLGGGYNEQFF. CDR3 nucleotide sequence: TGTGCCAGCAGTTCCCTCGGCGGGGGCTACAATGAGCAGTTCTTC. The chain employs TRBV6-1 and TRBJ2-1; 7 positions match TRBD2. CDR3 size: 15 residues. The germline CDR1 and CDR2 sequences are MNHNS and SASEGT. With V trimmed by 5 bases and J by 3 bases, 7 bases remained unmatched.